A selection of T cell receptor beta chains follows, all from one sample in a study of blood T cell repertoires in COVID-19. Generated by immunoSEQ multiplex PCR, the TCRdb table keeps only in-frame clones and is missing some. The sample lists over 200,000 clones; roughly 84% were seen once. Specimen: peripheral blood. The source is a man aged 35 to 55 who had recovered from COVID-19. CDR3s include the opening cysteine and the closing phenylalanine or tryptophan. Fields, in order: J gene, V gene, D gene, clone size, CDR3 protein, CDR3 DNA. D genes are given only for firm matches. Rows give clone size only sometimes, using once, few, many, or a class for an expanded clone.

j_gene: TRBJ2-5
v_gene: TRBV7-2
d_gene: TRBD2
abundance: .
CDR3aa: CASSYQAGGAETQYF
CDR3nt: TGTGCCAGCAGCTACCAAGCGGGAGGGGCAGAGACCCAGTACTTC

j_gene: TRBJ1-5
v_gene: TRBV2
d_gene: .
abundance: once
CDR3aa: CASSSTRQQPQHF
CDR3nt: TGTGCCAGCAGTTCAACGCGGCAACAGCCCCAGCATTTT

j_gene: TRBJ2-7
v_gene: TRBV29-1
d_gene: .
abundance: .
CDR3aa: CSVEDTAYEQYF
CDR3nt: TGCAGCGTTGAAGATACGGCCTACGAGCAGTACTTC

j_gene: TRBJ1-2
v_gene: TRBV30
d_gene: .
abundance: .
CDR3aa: CAWSQDYYGYTF
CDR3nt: TGTGCCTGGAGTCAGGACTACTATGGCTACACCTTC

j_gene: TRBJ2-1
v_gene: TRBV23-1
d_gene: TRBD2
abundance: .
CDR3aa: CASSTQKTGLAFYNEQFF
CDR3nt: TGCGCCAGCAGTACGCAAAAGACCGGACTAGCGTTTTACAATGAGCAGTTCTTC

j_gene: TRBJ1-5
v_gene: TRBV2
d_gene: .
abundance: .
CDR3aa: CASSEMNGDRREHF
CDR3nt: TGTGCCAGCAGTGAAATGAACGGAGACCGCCGGGAGCATTTT

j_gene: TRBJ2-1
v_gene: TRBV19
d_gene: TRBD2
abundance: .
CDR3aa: CASSISASGVYNEQFF
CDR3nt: TGTGCCAGTAGTATTTCGGCTAGCGGGGTGTACAATGAGCAGTTCTTC

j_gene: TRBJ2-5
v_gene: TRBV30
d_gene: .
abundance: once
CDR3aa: CAWALGIRETQYF
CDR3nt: TGTGCCTGGGCCCTCGGGATTCGGGAGACCCAGTACTTC

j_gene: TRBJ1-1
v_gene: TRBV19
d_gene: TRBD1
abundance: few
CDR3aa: CASRDRGQAFF
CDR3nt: TGTGCCAGTCGGGACAGGGGGCAAGCTTTCTTT

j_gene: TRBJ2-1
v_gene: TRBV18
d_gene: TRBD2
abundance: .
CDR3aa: CASLSRREGRYNEQFF
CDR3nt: TGTGCCAGCTTATCGAGGCGGGAGGGCCGATACAATGAGCAGTTCTTC

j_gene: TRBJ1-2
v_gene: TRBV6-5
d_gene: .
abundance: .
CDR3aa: CASEVLRTGYGYTF
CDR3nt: TGTGCCAGCGAAGTACTCAGGACGGGGTATGGCTACACCTTC

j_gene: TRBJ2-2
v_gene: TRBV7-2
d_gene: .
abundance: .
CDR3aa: CASSLDPGAGELFF
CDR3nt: TGTGCCAGCAGCTTAGACCCAGGCGCCGGGGAGCTGTTTTTT

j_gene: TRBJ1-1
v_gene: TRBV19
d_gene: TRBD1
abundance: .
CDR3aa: CASSARQGEAFF
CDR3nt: TGTGCCAGTAGTGCGAGACAGGGTGAAGCTTTCTTT

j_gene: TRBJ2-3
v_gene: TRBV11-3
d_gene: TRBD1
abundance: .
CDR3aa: CASSPGGGDTQYF
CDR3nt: TGTGCCAGCAGCCCAGGGGGTGGAGATACGCAGTATTTT

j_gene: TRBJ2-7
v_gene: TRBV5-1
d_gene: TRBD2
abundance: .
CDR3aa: CASSRGLADLYEQYF
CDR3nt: TGCGCCAGCAGCCGGGGACTAGCGGACTTGTACGAGCAGTACTTC

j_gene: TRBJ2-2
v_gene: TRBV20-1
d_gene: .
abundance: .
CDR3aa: CSASSRGPTGELFF
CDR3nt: TGCAGTGCTAGTAGCAGGGGACCCACCGGGGAGCTGTTTTTT

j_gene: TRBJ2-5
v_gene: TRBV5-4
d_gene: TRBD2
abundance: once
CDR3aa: CASSLGLAGQETQYF
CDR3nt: TGTGCCAGCAGCTTGGGACTAGCGGGACAAGAGACCCAGTACTTC

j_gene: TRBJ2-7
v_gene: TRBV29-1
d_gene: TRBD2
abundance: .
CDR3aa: CSVFGGRGYEQYF
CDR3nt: TGCAGCGTTTTCGGTGGGAGGGGCTACGAGCAGTACTTC

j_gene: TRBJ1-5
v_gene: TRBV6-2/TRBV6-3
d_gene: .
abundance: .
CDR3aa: CASSYEAFGSNQPQHF
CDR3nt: TGTGCCAGCAGTTACGAGGCCTTTGGGAGCAATCAGCCCCAGCATTTT

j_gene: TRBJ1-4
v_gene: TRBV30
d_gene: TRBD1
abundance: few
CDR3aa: CAFDRGVGEKLFF
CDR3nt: TGTGCCTTTGACAGGGGTGTAGGGGAAAAACTGTTTTTT

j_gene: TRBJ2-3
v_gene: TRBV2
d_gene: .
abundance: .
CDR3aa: CASSESGVGDTQYF
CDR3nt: TGTGCCAGCAGTGAATCCGGGGTTGGAGATACGCAGTATTTT

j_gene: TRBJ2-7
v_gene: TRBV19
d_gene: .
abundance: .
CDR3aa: CASSIVAGSRGEQYF
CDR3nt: TGTGCCAGTAGTATAGTGGCGGGCTCCCGTGGCGAGCAGTACTTC